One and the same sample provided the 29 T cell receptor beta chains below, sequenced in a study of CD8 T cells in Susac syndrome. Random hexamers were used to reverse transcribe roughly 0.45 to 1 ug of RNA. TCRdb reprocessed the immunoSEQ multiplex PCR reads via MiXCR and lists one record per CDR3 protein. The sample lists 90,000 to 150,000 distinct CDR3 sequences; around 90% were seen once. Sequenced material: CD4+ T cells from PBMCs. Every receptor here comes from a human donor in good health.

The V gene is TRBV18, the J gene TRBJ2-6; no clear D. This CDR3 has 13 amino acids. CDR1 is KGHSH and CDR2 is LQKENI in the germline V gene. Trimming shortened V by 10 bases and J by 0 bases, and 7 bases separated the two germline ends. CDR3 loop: CATSASGANVLTF. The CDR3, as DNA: TGTGCCACTAGTGCCTCTGGGGCCAACGTCCTGACTTTC.

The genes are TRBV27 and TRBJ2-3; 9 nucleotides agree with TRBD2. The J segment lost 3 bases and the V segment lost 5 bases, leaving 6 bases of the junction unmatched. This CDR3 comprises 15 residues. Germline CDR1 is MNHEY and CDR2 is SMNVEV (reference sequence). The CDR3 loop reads CASSIPSGGTDTQYF. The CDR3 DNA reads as TGTGCCAGCAGTATACCCAGCGGGGGGACAGATACGCAGTATTTT.

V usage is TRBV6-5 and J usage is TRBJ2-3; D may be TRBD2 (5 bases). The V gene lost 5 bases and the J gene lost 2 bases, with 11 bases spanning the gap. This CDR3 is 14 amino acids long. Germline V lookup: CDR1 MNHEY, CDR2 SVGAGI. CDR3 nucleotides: TGTGCCAGCAGTAACCCGGGATACACAGATACGCAGTATTTT. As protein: CASSNPGYTDTQYF.

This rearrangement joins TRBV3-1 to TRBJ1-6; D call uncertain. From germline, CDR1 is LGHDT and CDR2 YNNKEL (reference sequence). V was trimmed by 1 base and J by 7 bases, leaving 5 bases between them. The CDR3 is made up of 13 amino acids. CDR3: CASSQVLNSPLHF. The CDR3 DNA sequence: TGTGCCAGCAGCCAAGTGCTGAATTCACCCCTCCACTTT.

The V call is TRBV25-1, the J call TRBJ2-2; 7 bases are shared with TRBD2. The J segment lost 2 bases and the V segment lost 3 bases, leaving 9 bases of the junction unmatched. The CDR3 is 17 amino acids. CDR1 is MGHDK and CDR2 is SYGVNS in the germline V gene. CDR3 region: CASSELAGALNTGELFF. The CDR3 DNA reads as TGTGCCAGCAGTGAGCTCGCGGGAGCTCTAAACACCGGGGAGCTGTTTTTT.

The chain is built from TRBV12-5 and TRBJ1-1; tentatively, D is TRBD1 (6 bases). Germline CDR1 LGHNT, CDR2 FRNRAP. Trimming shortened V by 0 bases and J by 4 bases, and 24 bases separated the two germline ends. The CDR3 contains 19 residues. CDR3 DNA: TGTGCTAGTGGTTTGGTACTGTCCGGGACAACCCAGGTGGGCACTGAAGCTTTCTTT. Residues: CASGLVLSGTTQVGTEAFF.

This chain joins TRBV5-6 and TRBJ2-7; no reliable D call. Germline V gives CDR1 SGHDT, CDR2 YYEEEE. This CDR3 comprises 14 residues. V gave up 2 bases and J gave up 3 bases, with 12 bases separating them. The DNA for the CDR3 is TGTGCCAGCAGCTTAGGAGCGAGTAACTACGAGCAGTACTTC. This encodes CASSLGASNYEQYF.

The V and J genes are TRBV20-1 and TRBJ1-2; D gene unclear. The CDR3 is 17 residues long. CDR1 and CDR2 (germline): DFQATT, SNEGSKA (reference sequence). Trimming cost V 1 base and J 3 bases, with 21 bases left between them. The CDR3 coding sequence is TGCAGTGCTAGAGCGAGCCAGTTCCCGGATTATGACTATGGCTACACCTTC. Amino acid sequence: CSARASQFPDYDYGYTF.

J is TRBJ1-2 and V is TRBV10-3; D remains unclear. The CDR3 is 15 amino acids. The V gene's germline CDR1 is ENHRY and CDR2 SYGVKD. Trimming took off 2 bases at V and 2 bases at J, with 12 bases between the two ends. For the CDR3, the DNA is TGTGCCATCAGTGAGATCGGCAGGTCGAACTATGGCTACACCTTC. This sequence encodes CAISEIGRSNYGYTF.

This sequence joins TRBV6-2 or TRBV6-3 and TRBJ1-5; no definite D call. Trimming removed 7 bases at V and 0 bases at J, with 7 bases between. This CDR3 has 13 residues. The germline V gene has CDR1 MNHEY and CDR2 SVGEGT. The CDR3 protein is CASMEDSNQPQHF. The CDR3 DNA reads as TGTGCCAGCATGGAGGATAGCAATCAGCCCCAGCATTTT.

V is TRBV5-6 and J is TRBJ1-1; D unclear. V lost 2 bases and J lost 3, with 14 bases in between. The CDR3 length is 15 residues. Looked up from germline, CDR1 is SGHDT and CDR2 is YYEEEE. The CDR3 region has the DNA TGTGCCAGCAGCTTCGAGGCGGTGCGTGACACTGAAGCTTTCTTT. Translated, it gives CASSFEAVRDTEAFF.

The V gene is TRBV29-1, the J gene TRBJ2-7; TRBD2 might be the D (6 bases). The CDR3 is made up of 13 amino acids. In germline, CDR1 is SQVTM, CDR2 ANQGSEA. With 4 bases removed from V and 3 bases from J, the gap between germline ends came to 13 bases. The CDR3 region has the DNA TGCAGCGTTGTCGGCGGGAAGAACTACGAGCAGTACTTC. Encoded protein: CSVVGGKNYEQYF.

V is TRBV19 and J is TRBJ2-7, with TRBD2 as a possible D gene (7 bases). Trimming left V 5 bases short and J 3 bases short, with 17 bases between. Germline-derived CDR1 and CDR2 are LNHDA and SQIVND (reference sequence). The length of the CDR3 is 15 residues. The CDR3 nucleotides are TGTGCCAGTAGTCTCGCCTGGGGGGGCGACTACGAGCAGTACTTC. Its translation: CASSLAWGGDYEQYF.

CDR3 DNA sequence: TGCGCCAGCAGCTTGGGATCATCTTCTAATGAAAAACTGTTTTTT. Its translation: CASSLGSSSNEKLFF. The chain combines TRBV5-1 with TRBJ1-4; no firm D call. Deletions cut 0 bases from V and 3 bases from J, with 9 bases between. The germline V gene has CDR1 SGHRS and CDR2 YFSETQ. The CDR3 is 15 residues long.

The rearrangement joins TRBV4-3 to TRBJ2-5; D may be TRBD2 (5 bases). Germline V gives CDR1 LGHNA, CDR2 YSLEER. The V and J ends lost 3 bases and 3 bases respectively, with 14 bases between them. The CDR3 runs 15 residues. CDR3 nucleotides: TGCGCCAGCAGCCAGAATGAGGGAGAGAAAGAGACCCAGTACTTC. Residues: CASSQNEGEKETQYF.

The chain's CDR3 is CASSSETSGPYEQYF. The CDR3 DNA sequence: TGTGCCAGCAGCTCAGAGACTAGCGGGCCATACGAGCAGTACTTC. The chain has TRBV7-2 and TRBJ2-7, with 10 bases lining up with TRBD2. CDR3 length: 15 residues. V lost 4 bases to trimming and J lost 4 bases; unmatched junction nucleotides: 7. CDR1 and CDR2 from the germline V gene are SGHTA and FQGNSA.

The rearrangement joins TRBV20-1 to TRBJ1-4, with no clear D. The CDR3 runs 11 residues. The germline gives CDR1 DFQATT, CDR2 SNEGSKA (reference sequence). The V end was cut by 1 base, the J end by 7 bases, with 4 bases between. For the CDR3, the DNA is TGCAGTGCTAGAGGTTTTGAAAAACTGTTTTTT. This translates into CSARGFEKLFF.

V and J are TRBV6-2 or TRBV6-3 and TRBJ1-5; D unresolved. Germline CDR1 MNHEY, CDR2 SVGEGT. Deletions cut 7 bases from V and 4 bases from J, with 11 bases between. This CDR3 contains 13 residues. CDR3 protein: CASTATLNQPQHF. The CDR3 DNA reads TGTGCCAGCACCGCGACTCTTAATCAGCCCCAGCATTTT.

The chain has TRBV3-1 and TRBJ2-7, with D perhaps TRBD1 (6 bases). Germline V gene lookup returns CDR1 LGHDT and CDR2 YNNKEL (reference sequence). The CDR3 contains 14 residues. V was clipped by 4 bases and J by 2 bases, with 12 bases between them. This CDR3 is CASSRGRGPYEQYF. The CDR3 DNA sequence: TGTGCCAGCAGCCGGGGCAGGGGACCCTACGAGCAGTACTTC.

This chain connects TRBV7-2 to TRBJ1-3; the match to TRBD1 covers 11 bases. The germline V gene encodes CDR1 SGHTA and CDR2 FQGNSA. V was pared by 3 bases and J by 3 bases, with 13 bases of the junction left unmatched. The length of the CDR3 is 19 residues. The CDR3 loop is CASSLGWTGGMVGGNTIYF. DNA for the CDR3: TGTGCCAGCAGCTTGGGCTGGACAGGGGGCATGGTCGGTGGAAACACCATATATTTT.

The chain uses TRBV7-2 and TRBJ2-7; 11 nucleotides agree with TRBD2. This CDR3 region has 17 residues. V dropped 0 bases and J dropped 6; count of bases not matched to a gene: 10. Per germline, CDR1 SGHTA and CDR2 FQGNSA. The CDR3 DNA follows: TGTGCCAGCAGCTTAGCGTCCCTTACTAGCGGGGGTTCCGAGCAGTACTTC. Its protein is CASSLASLTSGGSEQYF.

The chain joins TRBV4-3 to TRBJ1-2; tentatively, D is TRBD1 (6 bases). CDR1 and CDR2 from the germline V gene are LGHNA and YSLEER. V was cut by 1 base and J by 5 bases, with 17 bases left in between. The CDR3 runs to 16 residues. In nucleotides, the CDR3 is TGCGCCAGCAGCCAAGTTGCGGGGGGCGCCGAGTATGGCTACACCTTC. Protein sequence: CASSQVAGGAEYGYTF.

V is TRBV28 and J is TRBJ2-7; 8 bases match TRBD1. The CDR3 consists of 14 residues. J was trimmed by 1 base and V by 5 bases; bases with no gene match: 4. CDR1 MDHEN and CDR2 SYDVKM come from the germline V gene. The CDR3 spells CASSPRTGSYEQYF. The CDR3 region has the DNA TGTGCCAGCAGTCCTCGGACAGGGTCCTACGAGCAGTACTTC.

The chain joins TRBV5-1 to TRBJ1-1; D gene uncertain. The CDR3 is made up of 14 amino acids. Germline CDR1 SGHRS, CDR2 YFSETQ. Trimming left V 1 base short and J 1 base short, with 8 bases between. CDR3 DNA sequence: TGCGCCAGCAGCTTGCATGGGAAGAACACTGAAGCTTTCTTT. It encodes CASSLHGKNTEAFF.

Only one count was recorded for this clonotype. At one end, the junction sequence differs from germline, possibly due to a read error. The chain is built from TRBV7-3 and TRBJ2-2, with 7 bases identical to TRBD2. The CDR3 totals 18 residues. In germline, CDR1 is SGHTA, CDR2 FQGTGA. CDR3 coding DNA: TGTGTCAGCAAGCCAACTGGTGGGGGAGGGCCGTCCACCGGGGAGCTGTTTTTT. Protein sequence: CVSKPTGGGGPSTGELFF. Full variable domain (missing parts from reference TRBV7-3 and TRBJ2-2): GAGVSQTPSNKVTEKGKYVELRCDPISGHTALYWYRQSLGQGPEFLIYFQGTGAADDSGLPNDRFFAVRPEGSVSTLKIQRTERGDSAVYLCVSKPTGGGGPSTGELFFGEGSRLTVL.

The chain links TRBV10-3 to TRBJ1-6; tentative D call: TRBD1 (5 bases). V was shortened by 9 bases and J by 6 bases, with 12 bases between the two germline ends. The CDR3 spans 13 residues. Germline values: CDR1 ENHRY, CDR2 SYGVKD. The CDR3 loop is CAIQDGLNSPLHF. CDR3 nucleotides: TGTGCCATACAGGACGGACTTAATTCACCCCTCCACTTT.

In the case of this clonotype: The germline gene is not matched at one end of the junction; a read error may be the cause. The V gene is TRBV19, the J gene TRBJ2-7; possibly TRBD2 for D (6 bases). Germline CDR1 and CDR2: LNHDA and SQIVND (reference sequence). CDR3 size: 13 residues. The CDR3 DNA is TGTGCCAGTAGTACCTGGGACTCCCACGAGCAGTACTTC. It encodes CASSTWDSHEQYF. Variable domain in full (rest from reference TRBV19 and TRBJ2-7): DGGITQSPKYLFRKEGQNVTLSCEQNLNHDAMYWYRQDPGQGLRLIYYSQIVNDFQKGDIAEGYSVSREKKESFPLTVTSAQKNPTAFYLCASSTWDSHEQYFGPGTRLTVT.

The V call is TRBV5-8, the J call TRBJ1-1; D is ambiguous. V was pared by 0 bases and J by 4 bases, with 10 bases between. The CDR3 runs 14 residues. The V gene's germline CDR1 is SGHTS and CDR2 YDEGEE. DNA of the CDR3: TGTGCCAGCAGCTTGGGGACCGCGGGCACTGAAGCTTTCTTT. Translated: CASSLGTAGTEAFF.

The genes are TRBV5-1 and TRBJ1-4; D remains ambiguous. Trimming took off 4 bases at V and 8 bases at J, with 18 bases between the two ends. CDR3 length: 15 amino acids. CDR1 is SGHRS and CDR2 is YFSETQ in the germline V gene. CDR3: CASSVDSGRWEKLFF. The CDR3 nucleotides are TGCGCCAGCAGCGTGGATTCTGGAAGGTGGGAAAAACTGTTTTTT.